The entry below describes one T cell receptor beta chain. The data derive from a study of cytomegalovirus exposure and HLA in healthy donors. PCR amplification relied on 60 Vbeta primers (plus 13 Jbeta primers). The data were produced by immunoSEQ multiplex PCR, yet TCRdb's version contains in-frame clones alone and is incomplete. The sample lists roughly 97,000 clones, about 9.5% occurring once. Sequenced: PBMCs. This sequence was found in a man aged 35 to 55 in good health and CMV-seropositive.

The CDR3 DNA sequence: TGTGCCAGCTCACCGGGTGAGACCCAGGGCGGAGAGCAGTACTTC. It translates to CASSPGETQGGEQYF. The V gene is TRBV18, the J gene TRBJ2-7; weak D call: TRBD1 (5 bases). The CDR3 spans 15 residues. Trimming left V 3 bases short and J 7 bases short, with 19 bases between. From germline, CDR1 is KGHSH and CDR2 LQKENI.